The entry below gives a single T cell receptor beta chain sequence along with its context. In germline, CDR1 is SGHTA, CDR2 FQGNSA. The length of the CDR3 is 14 residues. With V trimmed by 2 bases and J by 5 bases, 3 bases remained unmatched. This sample is part of a study of blood T cell repertoires in COVID-19. Authors' methods: The assay estimated nucleated cells by amplifying reference gene primers. Generated by immunoSEQ multiplex PCR, the TCRdb table keeps only in-frame clones and is missing some. Clone size and V and J calls were adopted from that table, with D and trimming inferred from the DNA. The sample holds about 310,000 clones, 75% to 90% seen once.

The rearrangement joins TRBV7-2 to TRBJ1-5; 7 bases are shared with TRBD1. The sequenced material came from PBMCs or T cells enriched from blood (not recorded which). This clonotype was sampled from a woman aged 40 to 49 who had recovered from COVID-19. The CDR3 region is CASSLRGRDQPQHF. For the CDR3, the DNA is TGTGCCAGCAGCTTAAGGGGGCGCGATCAGCCCCAGCATTTT. Full variable domain (outside the CDR3, taken from reference TRBV7-2 and TRBJ1-5): GAGVSQSPSNKVTEKGKDVELRCDPISGHTALYWYRQSLGQGLEFLIYFQGNSAPDKSGLPSDRFSAERTGGSVSTLTIQRTQQEDSAVYLCASSLRGRDQPQHFGDGTRLSIL.